The 20 T cell receptor beta chains below all came from one sample that was sequenced in a study of spatial heterogeneity in lung cancer. TCRdb ran MiXCR on the 5' RACE reads and lists one entry per CDR3 protein. The table has some 55,000 distinct CDR3 sequences, about 5.9% seen once. Time point noted: sample taken at primary tumor resection. Specimen: PBMCs, collected at surgery. Source of these receptors: a female donor with early-stage non-small cell lung cancer.

The V gene is TRBV2, the J gene TRBJ2-3; D gene uncertain. Trimming removed 6 bases at V and 3 bases at J, with 13 bases between. The germline V gene has CDR1 SNHLY and CDR2 FYNNEI. The CDR3 totals 14 residues. In DNA, the CDR3 is TGTGCCAGCAGGTGGGGTGAACCGACAGATACGCAGTATTTT. It yields the protein CASRWGEPTDTQYF.

In its sample, this clonotype was seen many times. The rearrangement links TRBV15 to TRBJ1-5; TRBD1 matches at 11 bases. The germline CDR1 and CDR2 sequences are LNHNV and YYDKDF (reference sequence). The CDR3 is made up of 17 amino acids. After removal of 5 bases from V and 7 bases from J, the junction contained 13 bases not matched to a gene. The CDR3 DNA sequence: TGTGCCACCAGCGATCGTAGGACAGGGGGCTTTGGGCAGCCCCAGCATTTT. It yields the protein CATSDRRTGGFGQPQHF.

The sample holds one count of this clonotype. V usage is TRBV12-3 or TRBV12-4 and J usage is TRBJ1-2; no reliable D call. With 9 bases removed from V and 5 bases from J, the gap between germline ends came to 7 bases. The CDR3 covers 10 residues. For the CDR3, the DNA is TGTGCCAGGACGGTATATGGCTACACCTTC. Translating gives CARTVYGYTF.

This clonotype was detected only a few times. The V gene is TRBV5-4, the J gene TRBJ2-1; 10 nucleotides agree with TRBD2. Germline V gene sequence: CDR1 SGHNT, CDR2 YYREEE (reference sequence). Trimming removed 1 base from V and 6 bases from J; junction bases left unmatched: 4. The CDR3 consists of 15 residues. The CDR3 sequence is CASSLYSGGFNEQFF. The CDR3 nucleotides are TGTGCCAGCAGCTTGTATAGCGGGGGGTTCAATGAGCAGTTCTTC.

This clonotype was recorded many times. V is TRBV28 and J is TRBJ2-3; 12 bases are shared with TRBD2. Germline V CDR1 and CDR2: MDHEN, SYDVKM. Germline trimming cut 5 bases from V and 6 bases from J; bases unmatched to any gene: 6. The CDR3 totals 15 residues. Written as DNA, the CDR3 is TGTGCCAGCAGTGCGCTAGCGGGGGGGCTGGATACGCAGTATTTT. Its translation is CASSALAGGLDTQYF.

This clonotype was counted only a few times. The chain combines TRBV2 with TRBJ2-1; D possibly corresponds to TRBD2 (6 bases). Germline values: CDR1 SNHLY, CDR2 FYNNEI. The CDR3 loop spans 14 amino acids. Trimming took off 11 bases at V and 8 bases at J, with 22 bases between the two ends. CDR3 region: CAAQGRGVLDEQFF. The DNA of the CDR3 is TGTGCCGCCCAGGGTCGCGGGGTGCTCGATGAGCAGTTCTTC.

This clonotype was found many times. V is TRBV7-9 and J is TRBJ1-5, with D possibly matching TRBD1 (6 bases). There are 13 residues in the CDR3. The V end lost 5 bases, the J end lost 5 bases, and 10 bases lay between the germline ends. Germline-derived CDR1 and CDR2 are SEHNR and FQNEAQ (reference sequence). The CDR3: CASSPQGHQPQHF. As DNA, the CDR3 is TGTGCCAGCAGCCCTCAGGGGCATCAGCCCCAGCATTTT.

This clonotype was observed once. This clone may be a read error of a much larger clone one base away. The chain carries TRBV28 and TRBJ2-7; TRBD1 matches at 9 bases. This CDR3 is 13 amino acids long. J was trimmed by 7 bases and V by 11 bases; bases with no gene match: 12. CDR1 and CDR2 from the germline V gene are MDHEN and SYDVKM. The CDR3 region is CAGNLQGAGEQYF. The CDR3 DNA is TGTGCCGGCAACTTACAGGGGGCTGGAGAGCAGTACTTC.

This clonotype appeared a few times. The V gene is TRBV5-1, the J gene TRBJ2-1; D gene unclear. CDR1 SGHRS and CDR2 YFSETQ come from the germline V gene. CDR3 length equals 11 residues. The ends were cut back, 3 bases at V and 10 bases at J, with 8 bases in the middle. The CDR3 nucleotides are TGCGCCAGCAGCTCGACACTGGAGCAGTTCTTC. Its protein product is CASSSTLEQFF.

The CDR3 nucleotides read TGCAGTGCTAGTGATACAGGGGGTGGTTATCAGCCCCAGCATTTT. Translated, it gives CSASDTGGGYQPQHF. The rearrangement uses TRBV20-1 and TRBJ1-5; 8 nucleotides align to TRBD1. In germline, CDR1 is DFQATT, CDR2 SNEGSKA (reference sequence). CDR3 length: 15 amino acids. Unmatched junction bases numbered 9, after V lost 3 bases and J lost 5 bases.

The chain is built from TRBV28 and TRBJ2-7; D gene unclear. Between the trimmed V and J ends, which lost 3 bases and 2 bases, there was a span of 11 bases. CDR3 size: 14 residues. The germline CDR1 and CDR2 sequences are MDHEN and SYDVKM. CDR3 residues: CASSLSPAAYEQYF. CDR3 nucleotide sequence: TGTGCCAGCAGTTTGTCCCCCGCAGCCTACGAGCAGTACTTC.

This clonotype was recorded many times. The J gene is TRBJ2-1, the V gene TRBV5-4, with 8 bases aligning to TRBD2. Germline V gives CDR1 SGHNT, CDR2 YYREEE (reference sequence). The CDR3 sequence is 15 residues long. Unmatched junction bases numbered 7, after V lost 4 bases and J lost 4 bases. CDR3 amino acids: CASSPDGGGYNEQFF. The CDR3 DNA sequence: TGTGCCAGCAGCCCGGACGGGGGGGGTTACAATGAGCAGTTCTTC.

The rearrangement joins TRBV20-1 to TRBJ1-2; TRBD1 agrees at 7 bases. Germline assignment: CDR1 DFQATT and CDR2 SNEGSKA (reference sequence). With V trimmed by 6 bases and J by 4 bases, 8 bases remained unmatched. The CDR3 length is 13 residues. In DNA form, the CDR3 reads TGCAGTGCAGACGACAGGGCTTTCTATGGCTACACCTTC. Translation: CSADDRAFYGYTF.

This chain uses TRBV20-1 with TRBJ2-3, with D perhaps TRBD2 (7 bases). V gave up 6 bases and J gave up 4 bases, with 17 bases separating them. The germline CDR1 and CDR2 sequences are DFQATT and SNEGSKA (reference sequence). The CDR3 contains 14 residues. CDR3 nucleotide sequence: TGCAGTGCACGGAGACGGGGGGCATCAGATACGCAGTATTTT. Translating gives CSARRRGASDTQYF.

This clonotype was counted a few times. The chain couples TRBV6-2 or TRBV6-3 to TRBJ2-5; 7 bases align to TRBD2. Germline lookup yields CDR1 MNHEY and CDR2 SVGEGT. With 4 bases clipped from V and 4 bases from J, the junction kept 0 bases outside the gene matches. This CDR3 comprises 12 residues. The CDR3 DNA reads as TGTGCCAGCAGTTTAGCGGGAGAGACCCAGTACTTC. Translated, it gives CASSLAGETQYF.

This clonotype was found many times. This chain connects TRBV20-1 to TRBJ1-3, with a tentative D call TRBD1 (5 bases). V lost 5 bases, J lost 2 bases, and 16 bases lay in between. This CDR3 is 15 amino acids long. The V gene's germline CDR1 is DFQATT and CDR2 SNEGSKA (reference sequence). The CDR3 loop reads CSALAGIITGNTIYF. CDR3 nucleotide sequence: TGCAGTGCTCTGGCAGGGATAATTACTGGAAACACCATATATTTT.

The rearrangement uses TRBV28 and TRBJ2-5; maybe TRBD2 (7 bases). CDR3 length: 15 residues. Germline assignment: CDR1 MDHEN and CDR2 SYDVKM. V was cut by 3 bases and J by 1 base, with 12 bases left in between. As DNA, the CDR3 is TGTGCCAGCAGTTTCAGGGGAGGGGGCCAAGAGACCCAGTACTTC. Amino acids: CASSFRGGGQETQYF.

The sample holds many counts of this clonotype. V is TRBV6-5 and J is TRBJ2-7; the D is unclear. The CDR3 extends over 14 amino acids. Trimming cost V 2 bases and J 3 bases, with 11 bases left between them. CDR1 is MNHEY and CDR2 is SVGAGI in the germline V gene. The DNA for the CDR3 is TGTGCCAGCAGTTACCGTAAAGGGTACTACGAGCAGTACGTC. Translated: CASSYRKGYYEQYV.

This clonotype was counted many times. The chain carries TRBV7-2 and TRBJ1-2, with D possibly being TRBD1 (5 bases). The CDR3 is 12 amino acids. The germline V gene has CDR1 SGHTA and CDR2 FQGNSA. The germline V and J ends were trimmed by 4 bases and 4 bases, with 7 bases remaining between them. CDR3 loop: CASSSDSYGYTF. The CDR3 DNA is TGTGCCAGCAGCTCCGACAGCTATGGCTACACCTTC.

This clonotype came up a few times. The chain couples TRBV18 to TRBJ1-1; 7 bases agree with TRBD1. Germline CDR1 is KGHSH and CDR2 is LQKENI. J was trimmed by 1 base and V by 4 bases; bases with no gene match: 6. This CDR3 is built from 15 residues. The CDR3: CASSLSGQTNTEAFF. In DNA form, the CDR3 reads TGTGCCAGCTCACTGTCGGGACAGACGAACACTGAAGCTTTCTTT.